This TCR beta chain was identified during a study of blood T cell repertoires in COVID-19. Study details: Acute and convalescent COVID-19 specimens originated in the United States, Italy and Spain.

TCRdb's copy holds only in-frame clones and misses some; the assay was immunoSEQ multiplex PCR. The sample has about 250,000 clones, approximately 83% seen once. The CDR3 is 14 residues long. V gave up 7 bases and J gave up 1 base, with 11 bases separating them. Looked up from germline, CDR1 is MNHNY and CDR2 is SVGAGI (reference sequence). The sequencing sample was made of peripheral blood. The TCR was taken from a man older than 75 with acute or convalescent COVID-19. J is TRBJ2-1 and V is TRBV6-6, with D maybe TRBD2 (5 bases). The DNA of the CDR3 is TGTGCCAGCAACTTAGCGCGTTCCTACAATGAGCAGTTCTTC. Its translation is CASNLARSYNEQFF.